The 32 T cell receptor beta chains in this list originate from one sample, sequenced in a study of blood T cell repertoires in COVID-19. The data were produced by immunoSEQ multiplex PCR, yet TCRdb's version contains in-frame clones alone and is incomplete. The sample records approximately 160,000 clones, around 82% being singletons. The sequenced sample was PBMCs or T cells enriched from blood (not recorded which). Every receptor here comes from a woman aged 45-59 years in a cohort exposed to, infected with or recovered from COVID-19 (not recorded which).

The rearrangement uses TRBV5-1 and TRBJ1-5, with D possibly being TRBD1 (6 bases). CDR3 length: 15 residues. Germline-derived CDR1 and CDR2 are SGHRS and YFSETQ. The germline V and J ends were trimmed by 0 bases and 5 bases, with 12 bases remaining between them. The CDR3 DNA reads TGCGCCAGCAGCTTGGACGGGACACAAGATCAGCCCCAGCATTTT. It yields the protein CASSLDGTQDQPQHF.

The gene calls are TRBV4-1 and TRBJ2-1, with 7 bases matching TRBD2. The J segment lost 5 bases and the V segment lost 1 base, leaving 8 bases of the junction unmatched. The V gene's germline CDR1 is MGHRA and CDR2 YSYEKL. The CDR3 length is 16 residues. The CDR3 region is CASSQVGPGGNNEQFF. The CDR3 region has the DNA TGCGCCAGCAGCCAAGTCGGTCCGGGAGGAAACAATGAGCAGTTCTTC.

V usage is TRBV19 and J usage is TRBJ2-1, with 8 bases identical to TRBD2. This CDR3 region has 12 residues. In germline, CDR1 is LNHDA, CDR2 SQIVND (reference sequence). V was clipped by 3 bases and J by 8 bases; unmatched bases: 0. The CDR3 protein is CASSIGGDEQFF. In DNA, the CDR3 is TGTGCCAGTAGTATCGGGGGGGATGAGCAGTTCTTC.

The V and J genes are TRBV19 and TRBJ2-2, with TRBD1 matching 8 bases. The germline V gene encodes CDR1 LNHDA and CDR2 SQIVND (reference sequence). The CDR3 extends over 14 amino acids. The V and J ends lost 6 bases and 3 bases, in that order; junction bases with no gene match: 3. The CDR3 reads CASRGQAYTGELFF. The CDR3 DNA is TGTGCCAGTAGGGGACAGGCTTACACCGGGGAGCTGTTTTTT.

The gene calls are TRBV4-1 and TRBJ2-1, with D possibly TRBD2 on 7 matching bases. Trimming shortened V by 1 base and J by 7 bases, and 11 bases separated the two germline ends. This CDR3 comprises 14 residues. CDR1 and CDR2 (germline): MGHRA, YSYEKL. CDR3 coding DNA: TGCGCCAGCAGCCAAGTTGGGGGGGCGAATGAGCAGTTCTTC. Protein sequence: CASSQVGGANEQFF.

This clone appeared a single time. CDR3 protein: CASSGQEGPATEAFF. The CDR3 bases are TGTGCCAGCTCCGGACAGGAGGGCCCAGCGACTGAAGCTTTCTTT. The chain is built from TRBV28 and TRBJ1-1; 7 nucleotides agree with TRBD1. The CDR3 has 15 amino acids. In germline, CDR1 is MDHEN, CDR2 SYDVKM. V shed 8 bases and J 5 bases; nucleotides not matched to a gene: 14.

The rearrangement links TRBV28 to TRBJ2-7, with 7 bases that match TRBD2. The CDR3 has 16 residues. Germline lookup yields CDR1 MDHEN and CDR2 SYDVKM. V lost 4 bases, J lost 0 bases, and 9 bases stayed unmatched. The CDR3: CASSSPAGDFSYEQYF. CDR3 in DNA: TGTGCCAGCAGTTCCCCGGCGGGGGATTTCTCCTACGAGCAGTACTTC.

V is TRBV29-1 and J is TRBJ1-1, with 9 bases aligning to TRBD1. The V segment lost 4 bases and the J segment 3 bases; nucleotides outside the gene matches: 6. The length of the CDR3 is 14 residues. CDR1 is SQVTM and CDR2 is ANQGSEA in the germline V gene. The CDR3 DNA follows: TGCAGCGTTGGGACAGGGGCCGGGGACACTGAAGCTTTCTTT. This sequence encodes CSVGTGAGDTEAFF.

The V call is TRBV4-1, the J call TRBJ2-1; possible D gene TRBD2, 5 bases. CDR1 is MGHRA and CDR2 is YSYEKL in the germline V gene. V was shortened by 1 base and J by 5 bases, with 15 bases between the two germline ends. The CDR3 loop spans 16 amino acids. The CDR3 protein is CASSQARTVANNEQFF. Here the CDR3 DNA reads TGCGCCAGCAGCCAAGCCCGGACTGTAGCGAACAATGAGCAGTTCTTC.

This clone occurred once. The chain is built from TRBV7-8 and TRBJ2-1; D uncertain. This CDR3 region has 14 residues. Germline V lookup: CDR1 SGHVS, CDR2 FQNEAQ. Trimming cost V 2 bases and J 5 bases, with 10 bases left between them. The CDR3 loop is CASSLPYGDNEQFF. The CDR3 DNA follows: TGTGCCAGCAGCTTACCCTACGGAGACAATGAGCAGTTCTTC.

This chain joins TRBV9 and TRBJ2-1, with 7 nucleotides matching TRBD2. CDR1 and CDR2 from the germline V gene are SGDLS and YYNGEE. The CDR3 loop spans 15 amino acids. The V gene end was trimmed by 4 bases and the J gene end by 5 bases; junction bases not matched to a gene: 9. The CDR3 loop is CASSPRTRMDNEQFF. Here the CDR3 DNA reads TGTGCCAGCAGCCCCAGGACTAGGATGGACAATGAGCAGTTCTTC.

The CDR3 coding sequence is TGTGCCAGCAGTGAACGGTACTCTGGGGCCAACGTCCTGACTTTC. Its protein is CASSERYSGANVLTF. The chain is built from TRBV2 and TRBJ2-6; D remains ambiguous. Germline CDR1 reads SNHLY; CDR2 reads FYNNEI. The CDR3 has 15 amino acids. V was shortened by 2 bases and J by 0 bases, with 5 bases between the two germline ends.

Notes on this clone: A read error may produce the germline difference seen at one junction end. The chain recombines TRBV9 with TRBJ2-2, with D possibly matching TRBD2 (5 bases). The germline V gene has CDR1 SGDLS and CDR2 YYNGEE. This CDR3 has 17 amino acids. CDR3 protein: CASTVVADTLGAGELFF. For the CDR3, the DNA is TGTGCCAGCACCGTAGTAGCCGATACCCTCGGGGCCGGGGAGCTGTTTTTT.

This clone appeared a few times. The chain employs TRBV5-6 and TRBJ2-7; TRBD1 matches at 10 bases. The CDR3 consists of 16 residues. CDR1 SGHDT and CDR2 YYEEEE come from the germline V gene. Trimming at V came to 4 bases and at J to 3 bases, leaving 10 bases not matched to a gene. The CDR3 bases are TGTGCCAGCAGCGAGGGGACAGGGGCACCATTCTACGAGCAGTACTTC. The encoded protein is CASSEGTGAPFYEQYF.

This clone has only one observation. The rearrangement uses TRBV11-3 and TRBJ2-5; 13 bases map to TRBD2. V gave up 5 bases and J gave up 7 bases; unmatched junction bases: 4. The CDR3 has 14 amino acids. The germline V gene has CDR1 SGHNT and CDR2 YENEEA. CDR3 bases: TGTGCCAGCAGCCGGACTAGCGGGGGAGGGACCCAGTACTTC. Encoded protein: CASSRTSGGGTQYF.

The genes are TRBV3-1 (or the pseudogene TRBV3-2) and TRBJ1-6, with a tentative D call TRBD1 (6 bases). Germline CDR1 and CDR2: LGHDT and YNNKEL (reference sequence). The CDR3 sequence is 16 residues long. Trimming removed 6 bases from V and 9 bases from J, with 21 bases in between. The CDR3 nucleotides are TGTGCCAGCAGTCCTCGAAACGACAGGCCCGCTTCACCCCTCCACTTT. Its protein product is CASSPRNDRPASPLHF.

This clone was seen only a few times. The chain combines TRBV4-3 with TRBJ2-7, with TRBD1 matching over 7 bases. CDR3 length: 15 residues. The germline V gene has CDR1 LGHNA and CDR2 YSLEER. Trimming removed 0 bases from V and 4 bases from J; junction bases left unmatched: 6. The CDR3 region has the DNA TGCGCCAGCAGCCAAGATATGACAGGGAGATACGAGCAGTACTTC. Translation: CASSQDMTGRYEQYF.

The V gene is TRBV6-5, the J gene TRBJ2-7, with 9 bases fitting TRBD1. The CDR3 is made up of 14 amino acids. V trimming: 7 bases; J trimming: 2 bases; junction bases outside the gene matches: 6. In germline, CDR1 is MNHEY, CDR2 SVGAGI. CDR3 residues: CASTWDRETYEQYF. The CDR3 bases are TGTGCCAGCACCTGGGACAGGGAAACCTACGAGCAGTACTTC.

The chain joins TRBV29-1 to TRBJ2-3; no definite D call. CDR3 size: 9 residues. V shed 6 bases and J shed 6 bases, with 4 bases lying between them. Germline V gene data show CDR1 as SQVTM and CDR2 as ANQGSEA. CDR3 DNA: TGCAGCGTCTACGATACGCAGTATTTT. Its translation is CSVYDTQYF.

The chain employs TRBV4-1 and TRBJ1-5, with 9 nucleotides matching TRBD1. The V and J ends lost 0 bases and 6 bases, in that order; junction bases with no gene match: 3. In germline, CDR1 is MGHRA, CDR2 YSYEKL. The CDR3 runs 15 residues. CDR3 DNA: TGCGCCAGCAGCCAAGAAGGGACAGGGAGTCAGCCCCAGCATTTT. This gives the protein CASSQEGTGSQPQHF.

This sequence joins TRBV9 and TRBJ2-2; 11 bases are shared with TRBD2. Trimming cost V 4 bases and J 1 base; bases outside gene matches: 3. This CDR3 is 16 amino acids long. Per germline, CDR1 SGDLS and CDR2 YYNGEE. The CDR3 loop is CASSFGTSGNTGELFF. CDR3 nucleotides: TGTGCCAGCAGCTTCGGGACTAGCGGGAACACCGGGGAGCTGTTTTTT.

The chain couples TRBV6-1 to TRBJ1-5; TRBD1 matches at 7 bases. J lost 4 bases, V lost 3 bases, and 9 bases had no gene match. This CDR3 has 16 residues. Germline lookup yields CDR1 MNHNS and CDR2 SASEGT. The DNA for the CDR3 is TGTGCCAGCAGTGATAGACGGACAGGAGGTAATCAGCCCCAGCATTTT. This sequence encodes CASSDRRTGGNQPQHF.

This clone was observed a few times. V and J are TRBV6-1 and TRBJ2-6; D is unclear. V gave up 2 bases and J gave up 0 bases, with 5 bases separating them. The CDR3 is made up of 15 amino acids. The germline CDR1 and CDR2 sequences are MNHNS and SASEGT. DNA for the CDR3: TGTGCCAGCAGTGAATCCAGCTCTGGGGCCAACGTCCTGACTTTC. It is translated as CASSESSSGANVLTF.

This clone came up once. The CDR3 here is CASSSGQGSSTGNTIYF. CDR3 DNA sequence: TGCGCCAGCAGCTCAGGACAGGGGTCGAGCACTGGAAACACCATATATTTT. This rearrangement joins TRBV5-1 to TRBJ1-3; TRBD1 aligns across 9 bases. The germline V gene has CDR1 SGHRS and CDR2 YFSETQ. This CDR3 region has 17 residues. With V trimmed by 3 bases and J by 2 bases, 9 bases remained unmatched.

The chain joins TRBV29-1 to TRBJ2-1; D might be TRBD1 (5 bases). This CDR3 comprises 14 residues. V lost 6 bases to trimming and J lost 8 bases, with 20 bases between them. CDR1 is SQVTM, CDR2 ANQGSEA, per germline. The CDR3 loop reads CSVPYRNQGYEQFF. As DNA, the CDR3 is TGCAGCGTGCCGTATCGAAACCAGGGTTATGAGCAGTTCTTC.

The chain is built from TRBV5-1 and TRBJ2-3; D is possibly TRBD2 (6 bases). The V and J ends lost 3 bases and 5 bases respectively, with 19 bases between them. There are 16 residues in the CDR3. CDR1 is SGHRS and CDR2 is YFSETQ in the germline V gene. CDR3 sequence: CASSSEPSVLKDTQYF. The CDR3 region has the DNA TGCGCCAGCAGCTCCGAGCCTAGCGTGTTGAAAGATACGCAGTATTTT.

The chain recombines TRBV24-1 with TRBJ2-2; a possible D gene is TRBD1 (5 bases). The germline V gene encodes CDR1 KGHDR and CDR2 SFDVKD. Between the trimmed V and J ends, which lost 6 bases and 5 bases, there was a span of 15 bases. This CDR3 has 15 residues. The CDR3 loop is CATSIQGTRTGELFF. DNA for the CDR3: TGTGCCACCAGTATCCAGGGTACCCGGACCGGGGAGCTGTTTTTT.

The CDR3 sequence: CASSLGGTAYSPLHF. CDR3 DNA: TGTGCCAGCAGCTTAGGGGGGACAGCCTATTCACCCCTCCACTTT. The chain is built from TRBV7-9 and TRBJ1-6; TRBD1 agrees at 7 bases. The V and J ends lost 1 base and 8 bases, in that order; junction bases with no gene match: 5. The CDR3 length is 15 residues. The germline gives CDR1 SEHNR, CDR2 FQNEAQ (reference sequence).

V and J are TRBV3-1 (or the pseudogene TRBV3-2) and TRBJ1-1; a possible D gene is TRBD1 (5 bases). The CDR3 covers 12 residues. Trimming pared 4 bases from V and 7 bases from J, leaving 10 bases between. Germline CDR1 LGHDT, CDR2 YNNKEL (reference sequence). CDR3 nucleotides: TGTGCCAGCAGCCGGGGGGGAGGTGAAGCTTTCTTT. The encoded protein is CASSRGGGEAFF.

The CDR3 loop is CASSLDLAGGPNEQFF. CDR3 DNA sequence: TGCGCCAGCAGCTTGGACCTAGCGGGAGGGCCCAATGAGCAGTTCTTC. The V and J genes are TRBV5-1 and TRBJ2-1; 12 bases are shared with TRBD2. This CDR3 has 16 amino acids. The V segment lost 0 bases and the J segment 6 bases; nucleotides outside the gene matches: 4. Looked up from germline, CDR1 is SGHRS and CDR2 is YFSETQ.

V is TRBV18 and J is TRBJ1-6; D is possibly TRBD1 (5 bases). CDR1 and CDR2 (germline): KGHSH, LQKENI. V lost 3 bases and J lost 0, with 6 bases in between. CDR3 length: 15 amino acids. In DNA, the CDR3 is TGTGCCAGCTCACCGGGGGGCTCCTATAATTCACCCCTCCACTTT. Translated, it gives CASSPGGSYNSPLHF. The variable domain in full, completed from reference TRBV18 and TRBJ1-6, reads NAGVMQNPRHLVRRRGQEARLRCSPMKGHSHVYWYRQLPEEGLKFMVYLQKENIIDESGMPKERFSAEFPKEGPSILRIQQVVRGDSAAYFCASSPGGSYNSPLHFGNGTRLTVT.

This clone showed up many times. J is TRBJ1-6 and V is TRBV11-2; no reliable D call. Trimming stripped 8 bases from V and 6 bases from J, with 14 bases between. CDR3 length: 14 amino acids. CDR1 and CDR2 from the germline V gene are SGHAT and FQNNGV. The CDR3 here is CASALNSRNSPLHF. DNA of the CDR3: TGTGCCAGCGCTCTGAACAGCCGTAATTCACCCCTCCACTTT.